This T cell receptor (beta chain) emerged from a study of beta chain features in type 1 diabetes. Study context: Patients did not differ from healthy donors in age, gender or cell yield. Sorted cells examined across all samples numbered 100 million to 140 million. Findings of the study overall: In these data, an HLA type influence on TCRB rearrangement remained unresolved. Shortening that was moderate but significant affected the TCRB CDR3s of Type 1 diabetes patients in all four CD4+ subsets. The similarity of naive, central memory and Treg TCRB repertoires appeared greater among patients than among healthy donors.

Trimming shortened V by 0 bases and J by 2 bases, and 9 bases separated the two germline ends. The CDR3 sequence is 14 residues long. From germline, CDR1 is SGHNT and CDR2 YYREEE (reference sequence). All of the isolated RNA was reverse transcribed, so expressed TCRB transcripts were sequenced. TCRdb's table, derived via immunoSEQ multiplex PCR, lists solely in-frame clones and lacks some. Of about 650,000 clones listed, roughly an eighth were seen once; the top ten hold more than 0.1%. This clone has a single count. Antigen: not known. This receptor was identified in a young man with type 1 diabetes. The specimen sequenced was naive CD4+ T cells from blood. The chain uses TRBV5-4 and TRBJ2-7, with D tentatively TRBD1 (6 bases). CDR3 DNA: TGTGCCAGCAGCTTGGATCAGGGGCCCTACGAGCAGTACTTC. This sequence encodes CASSLDQGPYEQYF.